The present entry profiles one T cell receptor (beta chain) with its context. The clone's antigen remains unknown. Base-call qualities are not available, and no considerably larger clone is one nucleotide away. TCRbeta CDR3 regions were amplified from genomic DNA using the immunoSEQ Assay, a bias-controlled multiplex PCR. Per the source publication's procedure: The number of nucleated cells in each sample was estimated from the amplification of reference gene primers within the assay. Sequence reads were collapsed and filtered to measure the absolute abundance of every unique TCRbeta CDR3 rearrangement. For each sample, productive Simpson clonality was calculated as the square root of Simpson's diversity index over productive rearrangements. Sourced from immuneACCESS, this table was stored by TCRdb with only in-frame sequences that have V and J called. A share of the clones is absent; for the studies checked, an unresolved V gene accounts for under half, and the remainder has no known explanation. Clone size and the V and J calls come from that table; the DNA yielded D and trimming. The sample contains 350,000 to 450,000 clones, 85% of them found a single time. The ten biggest clones cover approximately 3.6% of the sample.

The data stem from a study of blood T cell repertoires in COVID-19 (dated by TCRdb to the early 2020s). General notes on the study: Samples covering the acute and convalescent phases of COVID-19 were provided by collaborators in the United States, Italy and Spain. The material from the prospective study consisted of cDNA or gDNA derived from T cells, B-cell-depleted T cells, or PBMCs. The dataset comprised deeply sampled blood TCRbeta repertoires from subjects exposed to, actively infected with, or recovered from COVID-19. A freely available public database, intended as a resource for researchers studying the immune response to SARS-CoV-2, is where the repertoires were released. Samples were obtained from the ongoing ImmuneRACE study (first 160 participants) and from 1,000 to 1,500 subjects provided by 6 global collaborators. Nearly every sample came with metadata listing a de-identified subject ID, COVID-19 status, age in years and sex. Where HLA class I and class II types were available, the types were taken from metadata supplied by the sample provider, not from assay-based typing.

Whole blood was collected in K2EDTA tubes by collaborating institutions according to the institutions' own protocols. For TCRbeta analysis, collaborator samples were shipped as frozen whole blood, as isolated PBMCs, or as DNA extracted from either sample type. Overall results and qualifications from the work: The amount of clinical and demographic metadata varied by source and participant and was provided uncurated.

The CDR3 starts with the cysteine, ends with the phenylalanine, and has 13 residues. The entry retains the CDR3 DNA only, 39 bases that are in frame from base 1. For this chain, trimming is 7 bases at the V end and 5 bases at the J end, and the number of junction bases without a gene match is 5. The CDR1 and CDR2 encoded by the germline V gene (reference sequence) are SGHNT and YYREEE. The clonotype originates from a woman younger than 35 with acute or convalescent COVID-19. The sequenced sample consisted of peripheral blood. In this chain, TRBV5-4 is recombined with TRBJ2-3; 9 bases in the junction line up with TRBD2. CDR3 loop: CASGGGGEDTQYF. In nucleotides, the sequence is TGTGCCAGCGGTGGCGGGGGGGAAGATACGCAGTATTTT.